This T cell receptor beta chain comes out of a study of beta chain features in type 1 diabetes. CDR3 length equals 11 residues. Germline V gene data show CDR1 as GTSNPN and CDR2 as SVGIG (reference sequence). This clone has just a few counts. The target antigen is unknown. General study results and limits: In comparison with healthy donors, patients had naive, central memory and Treg TCRB repertoires that appeared more similar.

What was sequenced were expressed TCRB transcripts, since all of the isolated RNA had been reverse transcribed. The data were produced by immunoSEQ multiplex PCR, yet TCRdb's version contains in-frame clones alone and is incomplete. The sample lists over 350,000 clones, about 16% occurring once. Sequencing was carried out using naive CD4+ T cells from blood. The chain is built from TRBV30 and TRBJ2-5; a weak D match, TRBD2 (5 bases). The J call could be wrong; TRBJ2-7 is a better fit for the DNA end. The TCR was taken from a woman aged 18-29 years in good health. CDR3 sequence: CAWTREYEQYF. In DNA, the CDR3 is TGTGCCTGGACCCGGGAATACGAGCAGTACTTC.